The rows below give T cell receptor beta chains drawn from one sample of a study of beta chain features in type 1 diabetes. Profiling relied on immunoSEQ multiplex PCR, and the TCRdb table lists in-frame clones only, not all of them. This table holds about 470,000 clones, approximately 28% found once. Input material: naive CD4+ T cells from blood. The receptors derive from a man aged 18 to 30 in good health. The CDR3 runs from the conserved cysteine through the conserved F or W. The D gene is left open where the match is weak. Size is stated for part of the rows, as once, few or many counts, or as a class when the clone is expanded.

d_call j_call v_call clone_size cdr3_nt cdr3_aa
- TRBJ1-4 TRBV30 - TGTGCCTGGAGTGTACAAAGGGGGAATGAAAAACTGTTTTTT CAWSVQRGNEKLFF
TRBD2 TRBJ2-3 TRBV5-4 - TGTGCCAGCAGCTTGGCCCCGACTAGCGGGGCAGGTGGCGATACGCAGTATTTT CASSLAPTSGAGGDTQYF
- TRBJ2-7 TRBV5-6 - TGTGCCAGCAGCCTCAGGCCTTACTCCTACGAGCAGTACTTC CASSLRPYSYEQYF
TRBD1 TRBJ2-7 TRBV5-1 - TGCGCCAGCAGCTTGGATCGGGGACAGGCTACCTACGAGCAGTACTTC CASSLDRGQATYEQYF
TRBD2 TRBJ2-3 TRBV14 - TGTGCCAGCAGCCGAGTAGCGGGGGTCACAGATACGCAGTATTTT CASSRVAGVTDTQYF
- TRBJ1-4 TRBV30 few TGTGCCTGGAGTGCCGCCCGGACACCAACTAATGAAAAACTGTTTTTT CAWSAARTPTNEKLFF
- TRBJ1-1 TRBV30 - TGTGCCTGGGGAACAGGGTTTGACACTGAAGCTTTCTTT CAWGTGFDTEAFF
TRBD1 TRBJ2-7 TRBV7-2 - TGTGCCAGCAGCGGTGGGACAGGGGGGACCCACGAGCAGTACTTC CASSGGTGGTHEQYF
- TRBJ2-2 TRBV7-2 few TGTGCCAGCAGCTTAGTCGGGCTAGCGAACACCGGGGAGCTGTTTTTT CASSLVGLANTGELFF
- TRBJ2-3 TRBV6-5 - TGTGCCAGCATGCTGGGCAGGGCCACAGATACGCAGTATTTT CASMLGRATDTQYF
- TRBJ2-7 TRBV25-1 - TGTGCCAGCAAGGCCGCTCCCTACGAGCAGTACTTC CASKAAPYEQYF
TRBD2 TRBJ2-1 TRBV7-7 few TGTGCTAGCAGCTTAACGGCTAGCGGGACCAATGAGCAGTTCTTC CASSLTASGTNEQFF
- TRBJ1-2 TRBV7-9 few TGTGCCAGCAGCTTCTCACAGGGACGCTACACCTTC CASSFSQGRYTF
- TRBJ2-5 TRBV6-5 - TGTGCCAGCAGGTTCCCCGGGGGAGAGACCCAGTACTTC CASRFPGGETQYF
- TRBJ2-1 TRBV5-1 few TGCGCCAGCAGCCTTACCCCGACAGGTTACAATGAGCAGTTCTTC CASSLTPTGYNEQFF
TRBD1 TRBJ1-4 TRBV4-1 few TGCGCCAGCGCAACTCCGGGACAGGGTATCGGGAAACTGTTTTTT CASATPGQGIGKLFF
- TRBJ2-1 TRBV7-6 - TGTGCCAGCAGCTTAGGAAGCGCGTACAATGAGCAGTTCTTC CASSLGSAYNEQFF
TRBD1 TRBJ2-7 TRBV29-1 few TGCAGCGTTGAAGGGCGGACAGGAGGTAGCGAGCAGTACTTC CSVEGRTGGSEQYF
- TRBJ2-7 TRBV5-4 - TGTGCCAGCAGCTACACCTCTTCCTACGAGCAGTACTTC CASSYTSSYEQYF
- TRBJ2-3 TRBV23-1 few TGCGCCAGCAGTCAATCGGGTAGGCAGCTACCCACAGATACGCAGTATTTT CASSQSGRQLPTDTQYF
- TRBJ2-7 TRBV7-9 - TGTGCCAGCAGCTTGGTGGCCGACTCCTACGAGCAGTACTTC CASSLVADSYEQYF
TRBD2 TRBJ2-5 TRBV29-1 few TGCAGCGTCGCTCTAGCGGATGGGGAAGAGACCCAGTACTTC CSVALADGEETQYF
- TRBJ1-4 TRBV9 - TGTGCCAGCAGCCGACAGGTAGACGATGAAAAACTGTTTTTT CASSRQVDDEKLFF
- TRBJ2-3 TRBV28 - TGTGCCAGGACTCCCCCGTGGGGGGAGGGCACAGATACGCAGTATTTT CARTPPWGEGTDTQYF
- TRBJ2-1 TRBV15 - TGTGCCACCAGCATGGCGATTAGGAGAGGGTATAGGAGCTCCTACAATGAGCAGTTCTTC CATSMAIRRGYRSSYNEQFF
- TRBJ2-1 TRBV11-1 - TGTGCCAGCGGGAATATAGCGGAGAGAAACAATGAGCAGTTCTTC CASGNIAERNNEQFF
- TRBJ1-3 TRBV5-6 few TGTGCCAGCAGCTTGGCGGCGGGGACTTACTCTGGAAACACCATATATTTT CASSLAAGTYSGNTIYF
- TRBJ2-5 TRBV5-4 few TGTGCCAGCAGCTTCGGAGGTCTCTACACCGGCGTACAAGAGACCCAGTACTTC CASSFGGLYTGVQETQYF
- TRBJ2-7 TRBV25-1 few TGTGCCAGCAGTGATTTGGAGCAGTACGAGCAGTACTTC CASSDLEQYEQYF
- TRBJ2-7 TRBV28 - TGTGCCAGCAGTAGATCCTACGAGCAGTACTTC CASSRSYEQYF
TRBD1 TRBJ2-1 TRBV29-1 few TGCAGCGTTGAAAGGACAGGCGTTGAGCAGTTCTTC CSVERTGVEQFF
TRBD2 TRBJ2-7 TRBV4-1 - TGCGCCAGCAGCCCCTGGACTAGCGGGAGCTACGAGCAGTACTTC CASSPWTSGSYEQYF
- TRBJ2-1 TRBV11-2 few TGTGCCAGCAGCTCCGGACTAACTTACAATGAGCAGTTCTTC CASSSGLTYNEQFF
- TRBJ1-2 TRBV6-1 - TGTGCCAGCAGTACACGAGGGACACAAGGGCGGGGCTACACCTTC CASSTRGTQGRGYTF
TRBD2 TRBJ2-1 TRBV4-3 - TGCGCCAGCAGCCAAGAATTGACTCTACTGGCTAGCGGGAGGAACTCTAATGAGCAGTTCTTC CASSQELTLLASGRNSNEQFF
- TRBJ1-4 TRBV30 - TGTGCCTGGAGTGTTCGGCCAACTAATGAAAAACTGTTTTTT CAWSVRPTNEKLFF
- TRBJ2-5 TRBV4-2 few TGTGCCAGCAGCCAAGCTGGGTACCAAGAGACCCAGTACTTC CASSQAGYQETQYF
- TRBJ1-1 TRBV29-1 few TGCAGCGTTGACTCCCCCCAGGGGTGGACTGAAGCTTTCTTT CSVDSPQGWTEAFF
- TRBJ2-6 TRBV2 - TGTGCCAGCAGTGATGAAGCTGGGGCCAACGTCCTGACTTTC CASSDEAGANVLTF
- TRBJ2-2 TRBV5-1 - TGCGCCAGCAGCTTGGCCGGGGCGACCGGGGAGCTGTTTTTT CASSLAGATGELFF
- TRBJ1-1 TRBV30 - TGTGCCTGGAGATTAGAGATGGACACTGAAGCTTTCTTT CAWRLEMDTEAFF
TRBD2 TRBJ2-1 TRBV7-2 few TGTGCCAGCAGCGCGGGACTAGCGCAGTACAATGAGCAGTTCTTC CASSAGLAQYNEQFF
- TRBJ2-7 TRBV7-2 few TGTGCCAGCAGCCGCAGGGACTTACGGGCCTACGAGCAGTACTTC CASSRRDLRAYEQYF
- TRBJ2-7 TRBV2 - TGTGCCAGCAGGGGCACAGGGTTATCCTACGAGCAGTACTTC CASRGTGLSYEQYF
- TRBJ2-5 TRBV20-1 - TGCAGTGCTCCGGGCCGGGAGACCCAGTACTTC CSAPGRETQYF
- TRBJ2-1 TRBV25-1 - TGTGCCAGCAGTGGACTGGGCAATGAGCAGTTCTTC CASSGLGNEQFF
- TRBJ1-4 TRBV29-1 - TGCAGCGTTGTGGGCCCGGGGGGTGAAAAACTGTTTTTT CSVVGPGGEKLFF
- TRBJ2-2 TRBV30 - TGTGCCTGGAGTAGGGCAGTCGGCACCGGGGAGCTGTTTTTT CAWSRAVGTGELFF
TRBD1 TRBJ1-3 TRBV30 - TGTGCCTGGAGTCCCTGGACAGGGCCCAACTCTGGAAACACCATATATTTT CAWSPWTGPNSGNTIYF
TRBD2 TRBJ2-3 TRBV6-5 - TGTGCCAGCAGACGACTAGCGACTAGCACAGATACGCAGTATTTT CASRRLATSTDTQYF
TRBD2 TRBJ2-1 TRBV15 few TGTGCCACCAGCCCCACTAGCGGGTCCTACAATGAGCAGTTCTTC CATSPTSGSYNEQFF
- TRBJ2-5 TRBV7-9 few TGTGCCAGCAGCTCAGTAGGCGGAGAGACCCAGTACTTC CASSSVGGETQYF
- TRBJ1-5 TRBV30 few TGTGCCTGGAGTGTATCTGGCAATCAGCCCCAGCATTTT CAWSVSGNQPQHF
TRBD1 TRBJ2-7 TRBV4-2 - TGTGCCAGCAGCCAAGACAGGGGGAGCTCCTACGAGCAGTACTTC CASSQDRGSSYEQYF
TRBD2 TRBJ2-7 TRBV14 - TGTGCCAGCAGCCAACTAGCGGCGGGCGAGCAGTACTTC CASSQLAAGEQYF
- TRBJ2-7 TRBV10-3 - TGTGCCATCAGTGACCGGGGAGCCTACGAGCAGTACTTC CAISDRGAYEQYF
- TRBJ2-3 TRBV11-2 - TGTGCCAGCAGCTTAGCGCAGGGGCGCGAAGATACGCAGTATTTT CASSLAQGREDTQYF
- TRBJ2-7 TRBV7-2 - TGTGCCAGCAGCTTTATGCCAGGGGCCCCCTACGAGCAGTACTTC CASSFMPGAPYEQYF
- TRBJ2-7 TRBV9 - TGTGCCAGCAGCGTAGACGGTTCGACCTACGAGCAGTACTTC CASSVDGSTYEQYF
TRBD2 TRBJ2-1 TRBV5-1 - TGCGCCAGCAGCCCTGGGCTAGCGGGGGGATACAATGAGCAGTTCTTC CASSPGLAGGYNEQFF